Below are 13 T cell receptor beta chains sequenced from a single sample in a study of early T cells in non-severe SARS-CoV-2 infection. TCRdb called the 5' RACE reads again in MiXCR, with one record for every CDR3 protein. Of 80,000 or so distinct CDR3 sequences listed, roughly 16% were seen once; the top ten hold 10% to 15%. Sequencing was performed on whole blood. Source of these receptors: an adult who was a healthcare worker with PCR-confirmed SARS-CoV-2 infection or an uninfected control (not recorded which).

This chain links TRBV20-1 with TRBJ2-5, with no clear D. Germline V gene sequence: CDR1 DFQATT, CDR2 SNEGSKA (reference sequence). With 4 bases removed from V and 4 bases from J, the gap between germline ends came to 16 bases. CDR3 length equals 14 residues. CDR3 sequence: CSAMGPLRIETQYF. In nucleotides, the CDR3 is TGCAGTGCTATGGGCCCGCTAAGGATAGAGACCCAGTACTTC.

This chain uses TRBV7-2 with TRBJ2-5, with D possibly matching TRBD2 (6 bases). The CDR3 loop spans 16 amino acids. In germline, CDR1 is SGHTA, CDR2 FQGNSA. The V end lost 5 bases, the J end lost 2 bases, and 18 bases lay between the germline ends. CDR3 coding DNA: TGTGCCAGCAGCCCAGATACCGGGACTCATCAAGAGACCCAGTACTTC. Its protein is CASSPDTGTHQETQYF. Variable domain in full (rest from reference TRBV7-2 and TRBJ2-5): GAGVSQSPSNKVTEKGKDVELRCDPISGHTALYWYRQSLGQGLEFLIYFQGNSAPDKSGLPSDRFSAERTGGSVSTLTIQRTQQEDSAVYLCASSPDTGTHQETQYFGPGTRLLVL.

This clonotype occurred a few times. The chain links TRBV19 to TRBJ1-4; TRBD1 matches at 7 bases. CDR3 length: 15 residues. CDR1 is LNHDA and CDR2 is SQIVND in the germline V gene (reference sequence). The V and J ends lost 5 bases and 5 bases, in that order; junction bases with no gene match: 8. CDR3 loop: CASSETGVPNEKLFF. The CDR3 region has the DNA TGTGCCAGTAGTGAAACAGGGGTCCCGAATGAAAAACTGTTTTTT.

Turning to this clonotype: One end of the junction is discordant with germline, which a read error may explain. The V gene is TRBV9, the J gene TRBJ1-3; D gene uncertain. Germline V lookup: CDR1 SGDLS, CDR2 YYNGEE. The CDR3 is 13 residues long. As DNA, the CDR3 is TGTGCCAGCAGCAGGAGTTCTGAAAACACCATATATTTT. Translated: CASSRSSENTIYF.

A few counts support this clonotype. V usage is TRBV2 and J usage is TRBJ2-1; D perhaps matches TRBD2 (6 bases). Trimming left V 3 bases short and J 8 bases short, with 14 bases between. The CDR3 covers 14 residues. CDR1 SNHLY and CDR2 FYNNEI come from the germline V gene. The chain's CDR3 is CASSDWVGRDEQFF. The CDR3 DNA reads as TGTGCCAGCAGTGATTGGGTCGGGAGAGATGAGCAGTTCTTC.

In regard to this clonotype: A junction end diverges from the germline sequence, so it may reflect a read error. The rearrangement joins TRBV3-1 to TRBJ2-3; D is possibly TRBD1 or TRBD2 (5 bases each). The CDR3 is 15 amino acids. Looked up from germline, CDR1 is LGHDT and CDR2 is YNNKEL (reference sequence). For the CDR3, the DNA is TGTACCAGCAGCCAAGCCTTGGGGGATGGAGATACGCAGTATTTT. Protein sequence: CTSSQALGDGDTQYF.

This clonotype was counted ten times or more. J is TRBJ2-5 and V is TRBV3-1; no clear D. V gave up 2 bases and J gave up 5 bases, with 6 bases separating them. This CDR3 is built from 12 residues. Germline V gene lookup returns CDR1 LGHDT and CDR2 YNNKEL (reference sequence). The CDR3 nucleotides are TGTGCCAGCAGCCAACACGGGGAGACCCAGTACTTC. The encoded protein is CASSQHGETQYF.

This clonotype was picked up many times. The chain carries TRBV29-1 and TRBJ2-1, with 10 positions matching TRBD2. This CDR3 comprises 15 residues. CDR1 SQVTM and CDR2 ANQGSEA come from the germline V gene. The ends lost 5 bases at V and 3 bases at J; junction bases unmatched: 7. Here the CDR3 DNA reads TGCAGCGTTCCTTTAGCGGGAGGCTTCTACAATGAGCAGTTCTTC. Protein sequence: CSVPLAGGFYNEQFF.

For this clonotype: Compared with germline, one end of the junction differs, possibly owing to a read error. The V and J genes are TRBV4-2 and TRBJ2-4; TRBD2 aligns across 7 bases. Germline assignment: CDR1 LGHNA and CDR2 YNFKEQ. The CDR3 has 20 residues. CDR3 nucleotide sequence: TGTGCCAGCGGCCAAGAATCCGGAGGAAGCGGGGAGCCCTCCAAAAACATTCAGTACTTC. Protein product: CASGQESGGSGEPSKNIQYF.

This clonotype appeared many times. The CDR3 is CSVDSGRANTGELFF. In nucleotides, the CDR3 is TGCAGCGTTGACTCCGGGCGGGCGAACACCGGGGAGCTGTTTTTT. The gene calls are TRBV29-1 and TRBJ2-2, with D maybe TRBD2 (5 bases). The CDR3 runs to 15 residues. The V end lost 3 bases, the J end lost 0 bases, and 11 bases lay between the germline ends. Germline CDR1 reads SQVTM; CDR2 reads ANQGSEA.

This clonotype was picked up a small number of times. The chain combines TRBV19 with TRBJ2-1; 8 nucleotides match TRBD2. V was clipped by 1 base and J by 7 bases; unmatched bases: 6. The CDR3 spans 15 residues. The germline V gene has CDR1 LNHDA and CDR2 SQIVND (reference sequence). CDR3 DNA sequence: TGTGCCAGTAGTATAGGTGCGGGAGGTCCAAATGAGCAGTTCTTC. It yields the protein CASSIGAGGPNEQFF.

This clonotype has just a few counts. The rearrangement links TRBV7-8 to TRBJ2-7; TRBD2 agrees at 14 bases. Losses at the gene ends were 5 bases for V and 3 bases for J; bases not matched to a gene: 12. This CDR3 has 18 amino acids. CDR1 SGHVS and CDR2 FQNEAQ come from the germline V gene. The CDR3 sequence: CASSTGLAGGASSYEQYF. The CDR3 nucleotides read TGTGCCAGCAGCACCGGACTAGCGGGAGGTGCATCGAGCTACGAGCAGTACTTC.

This clonotype has only a few counts. This rearrangement joins TRBV29-1 to TRBJ2-3; 7 bases are shared with TRBD2. The V gene's germline CDR1 is SQVTM and CDR2 ANQGSEA. The CDR3 sequence is 16 residues long. V lost 3 bases and J lost 6; bases outside the gene matches: 15. CDR3 protein: CSVDLAGDMLSDTQYF. CDR3 in DNA: TGCAGCGTTGATCTTGCGGGAGATATGTTATCGGATACGCAGTATTTT.